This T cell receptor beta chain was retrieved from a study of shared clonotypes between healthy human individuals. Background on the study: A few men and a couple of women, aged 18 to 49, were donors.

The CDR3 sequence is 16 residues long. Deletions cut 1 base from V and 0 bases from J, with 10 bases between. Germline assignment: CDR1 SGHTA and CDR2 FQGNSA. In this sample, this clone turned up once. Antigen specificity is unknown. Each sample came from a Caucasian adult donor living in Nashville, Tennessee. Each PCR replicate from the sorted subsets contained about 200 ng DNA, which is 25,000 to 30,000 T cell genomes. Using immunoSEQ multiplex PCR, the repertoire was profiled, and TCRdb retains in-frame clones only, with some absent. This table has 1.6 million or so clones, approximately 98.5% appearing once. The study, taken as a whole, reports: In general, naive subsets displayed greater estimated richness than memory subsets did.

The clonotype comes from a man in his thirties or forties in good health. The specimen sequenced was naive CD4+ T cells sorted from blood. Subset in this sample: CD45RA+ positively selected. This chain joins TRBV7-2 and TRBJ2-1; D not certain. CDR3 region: CASSLGLGSSYNEQFF. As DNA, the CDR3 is TGTGCCAGCAGCTTAGGTTTAGGGTCCTCCTACAATGAGCAGTTCTTC.